Listed below are T cell receptor beta chains from one sample, sequenced in a study of identical twins. TCRdb reprocessed the 5' RACE reads with MiXCR, giving one entry per CDR3 protein. The sample contains around 290,000 distinct CDR3 sequences, roughly 10% of which appear only once. The same specimen was also included in a second study, on yellow fever vaccine responses in identical twins.

The sequencing input was CD8+ T cells sorted from blood. These TCRs come from a woman aged 18-35 years in good health. Each CDR3 is given with its conserved first and last residue. A D gene is named only where the DNA matches it firmly. Size tells how often a clone was seen (once, few, many) or the class of an expanded clone, and some rows leave it out.

size: many; V: TRBV7-8; D: -; J: TRBJ1-1; CDR3: CASSLGGIEAFF; DNA: TGTGCCAGCAGCTTAGGAGGAATTGAAGCTTTCTTT
size: many; V: TRBV7-2; D: -; J: TRBJ2-1; CDR3: CASSLVPDIDSYNEQFF; DNA: TGTGCCAGCAGCTTAGTCCCCGATATCGACTCCTACAATGAGCAGTTCTTC
size: few; V: TRBV29-1; D: TRBD2; J: TRBJ2-2; CDR3: CSVEMGRLAGVNTGELFF; DNA: TGCAGCGTTGAAATGGGTCGGCTAGCGGGAGTAAACACCGGGGAGCTGTTTTTT
size: many; V: TRBV20-1; D: TRBD2; J: TRBJ2-2; CDR3: CSARDLLAGVTGELFF; DNA: TGCAGTGCTAGAGACCTACTAGCGGGAGTAACCGGGGAGCTGTTTTTT
size: -; V: TRBV28; D: TRBD2; J: TRBJ2-7; CDR3: CASSFEVAGSSYEQYF; DNA: TGTGCCAGCAGTTTTGAGGTAGCGGGATCTTCCTACGAGCAGTACTTC
size: -; V: TRBV7-9; D: -; J: TRBJ2-7; CDR3: CASSPKNQVNSYEQYF; DNA: TGTGCCAGCAGCCCAAAAAATCAGGTTAACTCCTACGAGCAGTACTTC
size: many; V: TRBV20-1; D: TRBD2; J: TRBJ2-1; CDR3: CSAAGRVRVNEQFF; DNA: TGCAGTGCTGCGGGGAGGGTGAGGGTGAATGAGCAGTTCTTC
size: -; V: TRBV12-3/TRBV12-4; D: TRBD2; J: TRBJ2-1; CDR3: CASRGEGGSGSSYNEQFF; DNA: TGTGCCAGCCGGGGGGAGGGTGGGAGCGGGAGCTCCTACAATGAGCAGTTCTTC
size: -; V: TRBV10-3; D: TRBD2; J: TRBJ2-2; CDR3: CAIRTSGVNTGELFF; DNA: TGTGCCATCAGGACTAGCGGGGTGAACACCGGGGAGCTGTTTTTT
size: many; V: TRBV11-2; D: TRBD1; J: TRBJ2-7; CDR3: CASSYYRGPSYEQYF; DNA: TGTGCCAGCAGCTATTACAGGGGACCCTCCTACGAGCAGTACTTC
size: -; V: TRBV29-1; D: -; J: TRBJ2-1; CDR3: CSVGGGAKYNEQFF; DNA: TGCAGCGTTGGGGGGGGGGCCAAATACAATGAGCAGTTCTTC
size: few; V: TRBV24-1; D: -; J: TRBJ2-1; CDR3: CATSDLEGNCEQFF; DNA: TGTGCCACCAGTGATTTGGAGGGCAATTGTGAGCAGTTCTTC
size: -; V: TRBV19; D: TRBD1; J: TRBJ2-7; CDR3: CASSVGQGDYEQYF; DNA: TGTGCCAGTAGTGTTGGACAGGGAGACTACGAGCAGTACTTC
size: -; V: TRBV7-2; D: TRBD2; J: TRBJ2-7; CDR3: CASSLAGLAGVASYEQYF; DNA: TGTGCCAGCAGCTTAGCGGGACTAGCGGGAGTGGCTTCCTACGAGCAGTACTTC
size: many; V: TRBV7-6; D: -; J: TRBJ1-1; CDR3: CASTSDSGAEAFF; DNA: TGTGCCAGCACCTCGGACAGCGGGGCTGAAGCTTTCTTT
size: -; V: TRBV18; D: -; J: TRBJ2-5; CDR3: CASSPESWGAQETQYF; DNA: TGTGCCAGCTCACCCGAGTCTTGGGGAGCCCAAGAGACCCAGTACTTC
size: few; V: TRBV11-2; D: TRBD2; J: TRBJ2-1; CDR3: CASSLSGYVSGGEQFF; DNA: TGTGCCAGCAGCTTATCAGGGTATGTTAGCGGGGGAGAGCAGTTCTTC
size: many; V: TRBV12-3/TRBV12-4; D: -; J: TRBJ1-5; CDR3: CASSPRPSNQPQHF; DNA: TGTGCCAGCAGCCCCCGACCCTCCAATCAGCCCCAGCATTTT
size: many; V: TRBV28; D: -; J: TRBJ2-5; CDR3: CASSSSRRNQETQYF; DNA: TGTGCCAGCAGTTCTTCTAGACGGAACCAAGAGACCCAGTACTTC
size: -; V: TRBV11-2; D: TRBD2; J: TRBJ2-7; CDR3: CASSLEAGGDYEQYF; DNA: TGTGCCAGCAGCTTAGAGGCGGGGGGAGACTACGAGCAGTACTTC
size: few; V: TRBV20-1; D: TRBD2; J: TRBJ2-1; CDR3: CSAGPGLAESSAYNEQFF; DNA: TGCAGTGCTGGACCGGGACTAGCGGAATCGAGCGCCTACAATGAGCAGTTCTTC
size: many; V: TRBV11-2; D: TRBD1; J: TRBJ2-7; CDR3: CASSPGTGGWYEQYF; DNA: TGTGCCAGCAGCCCGGGGACAGGGGGCTGGTACGAGCAGTACTTC
size: many; V: TRBV11-2; D: -; J: TRBJ2-3; CDR3: CASRTFEDPTDTQYF; DNA: TGTGCCAGCAGGACCTTCGAGGACCCGACAGATACGCAGTATTTT
size: few; V: TRBV14; D: -; J: TRBJ2-3; CDR3: CASSQRVRTDTQYF; DNA: TGTGCCAGCAGCCAAAGGGTGCGCACAGATACGCAGTATTTT
size: medium-sized; V: TRBV27; D: TRBD1; J: TRBJ2-4; CDR3: CASSTPPGQGADIQYF; DNA: TGTGCCAGCAGTACTCCTCCCGGGCAGGGGGCGGACATTCAGTACTTC
size: few; V: TRBV14; D: TRBD1; J: TRBJ2-7; CDR3: CASSPWDRGRGEQYF; DNA: TGTGCCAGCAGCCCCTGGGACAGGGGGCGCGGGGAGCAGTACTTC
size: many; V: TRBV2; D: TRBD1; J: TRBJ1-5; CDR3: CASSSAGGQPQHF; DNA: TGTGCCAGCAGTTCGGCAGGGGGTCAGCCCCAGCATTTT
size: few; V: TRBV2; D: -; J: TRBJ2-7; CDR3: CASSLTNGQTNSYEQYF; DNA: TGTGCCAGCAGCCTGACTAATGGACAAACGAATTCCTACGAGCAGTACTTC
size: few; V: TRBV9; D: -; J: TRBJ1-1; CDR3: CASSVTGGGTEAFF; DNA: TGTGCCAGCAGCGTAACCGGGGGGGGCACTGAAGCTTTCTTT
size: -; V: TRBV20-1; D: -; J: TRBJ2-5; CDR3: CSARARQGIQETQYF; DNA: TGCAGTGCTAGAGCTCGGCAGGGTATACAAGAGACCCAGTACTTC
size: once; V: TRBV4-3; D: -; J: TRBJ2-1; CDR3: CASSQRSGNEQFF; DNA: TGCGCCAGCAGCCAACGTTCCGGCAATGAGCAGTTCTTC
size: -; V: TRBV11-1; D: TRBD2; J: TRBJ2-1; CDR3: CASSLAVSAAGGRPYNEQFF; DNA: TGTGCCAGCAGCTTAGCGGTGTCGGCAGCGGGGGGGCGTCCCTACAATGAGCAGTTCTTC